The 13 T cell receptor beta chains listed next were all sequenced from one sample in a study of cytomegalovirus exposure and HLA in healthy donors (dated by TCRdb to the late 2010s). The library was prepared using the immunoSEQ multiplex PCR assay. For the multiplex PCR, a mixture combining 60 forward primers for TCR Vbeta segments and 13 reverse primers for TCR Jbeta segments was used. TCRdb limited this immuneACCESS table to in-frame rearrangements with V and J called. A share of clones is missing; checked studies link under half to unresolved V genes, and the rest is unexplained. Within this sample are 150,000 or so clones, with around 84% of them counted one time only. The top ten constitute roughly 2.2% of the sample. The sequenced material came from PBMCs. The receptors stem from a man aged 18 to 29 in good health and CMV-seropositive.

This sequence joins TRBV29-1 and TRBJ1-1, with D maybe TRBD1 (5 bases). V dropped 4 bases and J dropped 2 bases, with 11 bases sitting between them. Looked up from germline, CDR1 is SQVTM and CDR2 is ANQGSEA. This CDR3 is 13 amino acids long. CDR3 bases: TGCAGCGTTGTCCGCGGGACTAACACTGAAGCTTTCTTT. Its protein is CSVVRGTNTEAFF.

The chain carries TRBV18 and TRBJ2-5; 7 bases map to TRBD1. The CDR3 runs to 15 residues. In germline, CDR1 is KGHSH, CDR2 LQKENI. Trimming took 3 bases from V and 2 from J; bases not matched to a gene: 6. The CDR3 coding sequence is TGTGCCAGCTCACCTCTTGGGACAGCACAAGAGACCCAGTACTTC. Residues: CASSPLGTAQETQYF.

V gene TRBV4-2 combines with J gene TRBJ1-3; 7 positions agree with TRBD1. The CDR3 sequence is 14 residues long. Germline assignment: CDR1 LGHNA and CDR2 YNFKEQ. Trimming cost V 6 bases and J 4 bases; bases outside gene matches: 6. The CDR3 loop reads CASRPTGLGNTIYF. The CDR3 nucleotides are TGTGCCAGCAGACCGACAGGGTTAGGAAACACCATATATTTT.

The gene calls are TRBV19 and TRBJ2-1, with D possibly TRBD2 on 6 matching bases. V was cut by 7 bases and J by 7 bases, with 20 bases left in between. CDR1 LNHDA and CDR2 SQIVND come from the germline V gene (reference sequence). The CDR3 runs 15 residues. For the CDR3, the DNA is TGTGCCAGTACTAATCCGGGACTGGGAATTAATGAGCAGTTCTTC. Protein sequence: CASTNPGLGINEQFF.

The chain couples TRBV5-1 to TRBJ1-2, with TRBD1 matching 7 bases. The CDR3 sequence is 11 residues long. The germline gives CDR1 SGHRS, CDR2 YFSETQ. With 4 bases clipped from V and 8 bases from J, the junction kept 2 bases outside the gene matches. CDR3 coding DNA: TGCGCCAGCAGCGACAGGGACGGCTACACCTTC. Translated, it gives CASSDRDGYTF.

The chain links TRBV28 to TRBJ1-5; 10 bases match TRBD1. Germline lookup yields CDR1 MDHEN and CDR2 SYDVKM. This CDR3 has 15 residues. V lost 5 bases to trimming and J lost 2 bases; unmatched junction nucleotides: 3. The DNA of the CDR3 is TGTGCCAGCAGTACCGGGACAGGGGGCAATCAGCCCCAGCATTTT. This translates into CASSTGTGGNQPQHF.

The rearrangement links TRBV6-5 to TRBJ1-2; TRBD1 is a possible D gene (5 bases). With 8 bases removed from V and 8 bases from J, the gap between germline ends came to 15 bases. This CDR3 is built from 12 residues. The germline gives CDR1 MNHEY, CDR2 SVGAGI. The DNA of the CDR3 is TGTGCCAGCGCCGGGGGTGGAGAAGGCTACACCTTC. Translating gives CASAGGGEGYTF.

CDR3 nucleotide sequence: TGTGCCAGCGTCAAGGGGCCAGGGATGAACGAGCAGTACTTC. It is translated as CASVKGPGMNEQYF. The rearrangement joins TRBV11-1 to TRBJ2-7, with D tentatively TRBD1 (5 bases). V dropped 8 bases and J dropped 5 bases, with 19 bases sitting between them. The CDR3 runs to 14 residues. CDR1 is SGHAT and CDR2 is FQDESV in the germline V gene (reference sequence).

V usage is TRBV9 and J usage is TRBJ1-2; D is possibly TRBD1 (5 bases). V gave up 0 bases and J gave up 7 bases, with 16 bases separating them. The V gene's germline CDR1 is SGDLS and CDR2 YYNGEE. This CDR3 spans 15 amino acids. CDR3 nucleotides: TGTGCCAGCAGCGTAGACCTGGCAGGGACTGGTGGCTACACCTTC. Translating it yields CASSVDLAGTGGYTF.

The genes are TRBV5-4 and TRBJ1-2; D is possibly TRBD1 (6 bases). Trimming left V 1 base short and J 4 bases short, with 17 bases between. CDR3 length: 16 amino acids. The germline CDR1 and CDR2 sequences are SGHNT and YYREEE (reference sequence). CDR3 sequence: CASSLRGARDLYGYTF. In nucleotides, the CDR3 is TGTGCCAGCAGCTTGCGGGGGGCCAGAGACCTCTATGGCTACACCTTC.

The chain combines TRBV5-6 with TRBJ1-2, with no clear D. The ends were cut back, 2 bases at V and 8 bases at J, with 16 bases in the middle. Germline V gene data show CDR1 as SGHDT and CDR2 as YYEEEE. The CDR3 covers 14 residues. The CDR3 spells CASSFAAGTKGYTF. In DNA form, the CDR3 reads TGTGCCAGCAGCTTTGCGGCGGGAACGAAAGGCTACACCTTC.

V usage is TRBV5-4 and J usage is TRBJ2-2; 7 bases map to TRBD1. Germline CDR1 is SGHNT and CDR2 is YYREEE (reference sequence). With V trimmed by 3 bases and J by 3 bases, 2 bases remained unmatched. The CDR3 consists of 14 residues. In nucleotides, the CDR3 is TGTGCCAGCAGCTGGGACAGATACACCGGGGAGCTGTTTTTT. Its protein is CASSWDRYTGELFF.

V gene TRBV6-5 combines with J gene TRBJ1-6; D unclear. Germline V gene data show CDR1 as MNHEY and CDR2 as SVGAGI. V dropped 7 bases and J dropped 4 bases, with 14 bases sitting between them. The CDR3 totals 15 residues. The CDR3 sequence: CASNPRTAYNSPLHF. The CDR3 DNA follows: TGTGCCAGCAACCCGAGAACCGCTTATAATTCACCCCTCCACTTT.